This T cell receptor (beta chain) is from a study of regulatory T cells in long-lasting Graves disease listed by TCRdb under 2021. With respect to the entire study: In the newly diagnosed Graves' disease group, patients had been taking antithyroid drugs for less than 3 months. Patients with persistent Graves' disease were compared with patients with newly diagnosed Graves' disease using TCR sequencing and RNA sequencing of peripheral blood. The study was registered as a clinical trial and conducted in China. A total of about 35 samples underwent TCR sequencing, from roughly 13 patients with persistent Graves' disease and around 20 patients with newly diagnosed Graves' disease. Paper-wide results and their limitations: Only peripheral blood was studied, because thyroid tissue, the primary lesion, was inaccessible. The authors acknowledged the small sample size as a limitation that may reduce accuracy. Compared with newly diagnosed patients, persistent Graves' disease patients had lower TCR Shannon entropy and fewer highly expanded clones, which suggests clonal expansion. TRBV28, TRBJ1-2 and TRBJ2-5 were preferentially used in persistent disease, while TRBV20-1 and TRBJ2-1 were favored in newly diagnosed disease. Only the TCR beta chain was sequenced and analyzed. More public clonotypes were shared among persistent patients (more than 2,500) than among newly diagnosed patients (966).

Receptor libraries were prepared by multiplex PCR. The sequencing machine was an Illumina HiSeq 4000. To build TCR beta libraries, CDR3 regions were amplified by Arm-PCR using iRepertoire HTBI primers. Before sequencing, the PCR products underwent gel purification. Per the authors' processing: A total of under 80 TRBV and 14 TRBJ segments were identified across samples and were used for gene usage analysis of CDR3 amino acid clonotypes. COPE and FqMerger were used to merge filtered high-quality paired reads into contigs. BLAST was used to align contigs to IMGT TRBV, TRBD and TRBJ reference genes, and CDR3 was defined according to IMGT. Highly expanded clones were defined as clonotypes with a frequency above 0.1%. Shannon entropy served as the measure of repertoire diversity, while the Gini coefficient captured V-J evenness. Clonotypes shared by more than one individual were considered public. TCRdb redid the processing of the public reads, applying fastp at Q25 and MiXCR, and retained in-frame beta chains. Rows are combined by CDR3 protein, so each entry shows the most common genes and DNA. Here the V and J calls rest on TCRdb's processing, not on the authors' analysis. The sample table records about 300,000 distinct CDR3 sequences; under 20% of these occur just once. The ten largest clones capture roughly 40% of the sample.

Taken with the paper, the label for time point translates to: newly diagnosed GD, antithyroid drugs for less than 3 months. For both TCR sequencing and RNA sequencing, RNA was extracted from PBMCs using TRIzol. The diagnosis of Graves' disease was made according to American Thyroid Association guidelines. Recruitment of patients was carried out at an endocrinology department in Xi'an, China. From each patient, around 9 milliliters of peripheral blood was collected into an EDTA anticoagulant tube. Ficoll Paque Plus density gradient separation was used to isolate PBMCs, and no additional T cell sorting was done. An Agilent 2100 Bioanalyzer and agarose gel were used to check RNA quality, while a NanoDrop 2000 measured RNA concentration. Concerning this clonotype: Its binding antigen is unknown. No base qualities exist here, and no much larger clone lies one base off it.

Trimmed from V: 7 bases; trimmed from J: 7 bases; junction bases lacking a gene match: 7. In the germline V gene, CDR1 corresponds to MNHNS and CDR2 to SASEGT. Reading from cysteine to phenylalanine, the CDR3 counts 13 amino acids. Only the CDR3 DNA stays, 39 bases, in frame from base 1. The chain is assembled from TRBV6-1 and TRBJ2-5, with 9 middle bases fitting TRBD2. The source is a female donor with Graves disease. Sequences were derived from peripheral blood mononuclear cells (PBMCs), sampled at new diagnosis, from a patient treated with antithyroid drugs. In nucleotide form, the sequence is TGTGCCAGCAAGGCCGGGACTAGCTCGACCCAGTACTTC. This encodes CASKAGTSSTQYF.